This T cell receptor beta chain originates from a study of regulatory T cells in long-lasting Graves disease. Study details: Over-5-year antithyroid drug use with positive TSH receptor antibodies defined persistent Graves' disease in the study.

The V end lost 5 bases, the J end lost 6 bases, and 13 bases lay between the germline ends. The length of the CDR3 is 14 residues. Germline V lookup: CDR1 SGHTA, CDR2 FQGTGA. Arm-PCR of CDR3 regions with iRepertoire HTBI primers generated TCR beta libraries. Using its own MiXCR run on the multiplex PCR reads, TCRdb lists one record per CDR3 protein. The repertoire has 400,000 to 450,000 distinct CDR3 sequences, 23% of them found once; the top ten carry around 24%. In the case of this clonotype: The target antigen is unknown.

Time point noted: persistent/refractory GD, antithyroid drugs over 5 years with positive TRAb. Researchers made the TCR library from RNA that was extracted from PBMCs. Staff drew roughly 10 milliliters of peripheral blood into EDTA tubes. General study results and limits: Persistent patients shared thousands of public clonotypes among themselves. Newly diagnosed patients shared fewer, at nearly 1,000. Among samples with persistent disease, TRBV28, TRBJ1-2 and TRBJ2-5 were favored.

This material consisted of peripheral blood mononuclear cells (PBMCs), taken when the disease was refractory, from a patient treated with antithyroid drugs. The clonotype comes from a female donor with Graves disease. J is TRBJ2-2 and V is TRBV7-3; unclear D gene. The CDR3 bases are TGTGCCAGCAGCCGGATATCCGGTGCCGGGGAGCTGTTTTTT. Its protein is CASSRISGAGELFF.